Detailed here is one T cell receptor (beta chain). These data come from a study of T-cell memory formation after mild COVID-19. TCRdb reprocessed the 5' RACE reads with MiXCR, giving one entry per CDR3 protein. The table shows roughly 62,000 distinct CDR3 sequences, with around 10% occurring only once. Germline V gene sequence: CDR1 DFQATT, CDR2 SNEGSKA (reference sequence). This CDR3 contains 15 residues. Trimming shortened V by 0 bases and J by 2 bases, and 11 bases separated the two germline ends. The V and J genes are TRBV20-1 and TRBJ2-1, with D tentatively TRBD2 (6 bases). The sequence derives from a man aged 18 to 35 who had mild COVID-19 (a few samples of this study predate the infection). Cell type and time point are not known. Sample: PBMCs or a T cell subset sorted from them (not recorded which). The CDR3 reads CSARDSAGPYNEQFF. The CDR3 DNA reads as TGCAGTGCTAGAGATTCGGCGGGGCCCTACAATGAGCAGTTCTTC.